These T cell receptor beta chains were read from a single sample in a study of vaccination and CD4 T cells after COVID-19. Their cognate antigens are unknown. Using its own MiXCR run on the PCR reads, TCRdb lists one record per CDR3 protein. The sample has roughly 14,000 distinct CDR3 sequences, roughly 50% seen once; the top ten hold 11% to 15%. The sample taken for sequencing was CD4+ T cells from blood, cultured in vitro. These receptors were obtained from a human donor who had recovered from COVID-19. Each CDR3 is given with its conserved first and last residue. D genes are given only for firm matches. Rows give clone size only sometimes, using once, few, many, or a class for an expanded clone.

>12|TRBJ1-1|-|few|TRBV20-1
TGCAGTGCTAGAGATGGGGGGACTGAAGCTTTCTTT
CSARDGGTEAFF
>12|TRBJ1-6|-|-|TRBV6-1
TGTGCCAGCCGTAGGACGGATTCACCCCTCCACTTT
CASRRTDSPLHF
>21|TRBJ1-1|TRBD1|-|TRBV7-9
TGTGCCAGCAGCTCACCAACCTCAACAGGACAGGGGGCCCGAACTGGGTTCGAAGCTTTCTTT
CASSSPTSTGQGARTGFEAFF
>13|TRBJ1-5|-|-|TRBV19
TGTGCCAGTAGGGAGGTCAGCAATCAGCCCCAGCATTTT
CASREVSNQPQHF
>15|TRBJ1-2|-|once|TRBV4-3
TGCGCCAGCAGCCAAGACCTCAGGTATCGGTATGGCTACACCTTC
CASSQDLRYRYGYTF
>15|TRBJ1-5|-|once|TRBV18
TGTGCCAGCTCACCTTCGGTAGCTAGCAATCAGCCCCAGCATTTT
CASSPSVASNQPQHF
>15|TRBJ1-1|-|-|TRBV21-1
TGTGCCAGCAGCAAAAAGGGAGACAAGAACACTGAAGCTTTCTTT
CASSKKGDKNTEAFF
>15|TRBJ1-6|-|-|TRBV7-2
TGTGCCAGCAGCTTAGGGCCAAAGAGTTATTCACCCCTCCACTTT
CASSLGPKSYSPLHF
>13|TRBJ1-2|TRBD1|-|TRBV20-1
TGCAGTGCTCCCCCGGGGAGGGGGCGAGGCTACACCTTC
CSAPPGRGRGYTF
>15|TRBJ1-5|-|-|TRBV6-1
TGTGCCAGCAGTGAAAGGCTCGGTGGCAATCAGCCCCAGCATTTT
CASSERLGGNQPQHF
>11|TRBJ2-1|TRBD2|once|TRBV2
TGTGCCGGCGGGGGGGACAATGAGCAGTTCTTC
CAGGGDNEQFF
>14|TRBJ2-7|-|few|TRBV21-1
TGTGCCAGCAGCATACAGAAAGGATACTACGAGCAGTACTTC
CASSIQKGYYEQYF
>16|TRBJ2-3|TRBD2|-|TRBV12-3/TRBV12-4
TGTGCCAGCCCTAGGGACCCCAGCGGGGGCACAGATACGCAGTATTTT
CASPRDPSGGTDTQYF
>13|TRBJ2-7|-|few|TRBV7-2
TGTGCCAGCAGCACGGGACCGGGGACCCGGCAGTACTTC
CASSTGPGTRQYF
>13|TRBJ2-7|-|few|TRBV6-1
TGTGCCATCCTCGGGACTGATTCCTACGAGCAGTACTTC
CAILGTDSYEQYF
>14|TRBJ1-6|-|-|TRBV6-1
TGTGCCAGCAGTGGACAGCTACATAATTCACCCCTCCACTTT
CASSGQLHNSPLHF
>15|TRBJ2-7|TRBD2|few|TRBV7-2
TGTGCCAGCAGCTTGGATAGCGGGAGAACGAGGGAGCAGTACTTC
CASSLDSGRTREQYF
>12|TRBJ2-7|-|-|TRBV20-1
TGCAGTGCTGAGGGGGGAGGATACGAGCAGTACTTC
CSAEGGGYEQYF
>16|TRBJ1-2|-|-|TRBV7-9
TGTGCCAGCAGCTTAGTTTCCGGTGGCATTAACTATGGCTACACCTTC
CASSLVSGGINYGYTF
>11|TRBJ1-2|-|-|TRBV6-5
TGTGCCAGCAGTTCACAGGGAGGCTACACCTTC
CASSSQGGYTF
>14|TRBJ2-7|TRBD2|-|TRBV24-1
TGTGCCACCAGTGATACTAGCGGGAGACACGAGCAGTACTTC
CATSDTSGRHEQYF
>13|TRBJ1-1|-|few|TRBV6-2/TRBV6-3
TGTGCCAGCAGTTACGGAACGAACACTGAAGCTTTCTTT
CASSYGTNTEAFF
>14|TRBJ2-1|-|-|TRBV28
TGTGCCAGCAGTTCTCGGGCCTGGAGGAATGAGCAGTTCTTC
CASSSRAWRNEQFF
>16|TRBJ1-6|TRBD1|-|TRBV18
TGTGCCAGCTCGCCCTCGGCAGGGGGCTATAATTCACCCCTCCACTTT
CASSPSAGGYNSPLHF
>17|TRBJ2-3|TRBD2|few|TRBV7-3
TGTGCCAGCAGCTTAAACCCTAGCGGGAGGGCCTTAGATACGCAGTATTTT
CASSLNPSGRALDTQYF
>14|TRBJ2-1|TRBD2|few|TRBV20-1
TGCAGTGCTAGAGATAGTAGCGGGAGGGGGGCCCCGTTCTTC
CSARDSSGRGAPFF
>15|TRBJ1-2|TRBD1|-|TRBV7-9
TGTGCCAGCAGCCCCTCGGTCAAGACAGGGCATGGCTACACCTTC
CASSPSVKTGHGYTF
>17|TRBJ2-7|TRBD2|-|TRBV15
TGTGCCACCAGCAGCCGACTAGCGGGAGGGAGCTCCTACGAGCAGTACTTC
CATSSRLAGGSSYEQYF
>14|TRBJ2-6|-|-|TRBV7-2
TGTGCCAGTGCCCGTGGGGGTGGGGCCAACGTCCTGACTTTC
CASARGGGANVLTF
>12|TRBJ2-3|TRBD2|few|TRBV20-1
TGCAGTGCCACCCTAGCGGCAGATACGCAGTATTTT
CSATLAADTQYF
>12|TRBJ1-6|-|-|TRBV10-3
TGTGCCATCAGTGGGGGACGGACACCCCTCCACTTT
CAISGGRTPLHF
>16|TRBJ1-3|-|few|TRBV7-9
TGTGCCAGCAGCTTAGCGCGGGGTTGGGATGGAAACACCATATATTTT
CASSLARGWDGNTIYF
>16|TRBJ1-5|-|-|TRBV24-1
TGTGCCACCAGTGATTCGACAGGCTATAGCAATCAGCCCCAGCATTTT
CATSDSTGYSNQPQHF
>16|TRBJ2-1|-|-|TRBV5-1
TGCGCCAGCAGCTCGTCTAACATGAGGTCAGGCAATGAGCAGTTCTTC
CASSSSNMRSGNEQFF
>15|TRBJ2-3|TRBD1|-|TRBV20-1
TGCAGTGCTAGAGCTGACAGGGGGCGTACAGATACGCAGTATTTT
CSARADRGRTDTQYF
>13|TRBJ1-1|-|-|TRBV19
TGTGCCAGTAGTAAGGACAGTTTCACTGAAGCTTTCTTT
CASSKDSFTEAFF
>15|TRBJ2-7|-|few|TRBV7-2
TGTGCCAGCAGCTTACCCTCGAGGAAAGTCCACGAGCAGTACTTC
CASSLPSRKVHEQYF
>18|TRBJ1-1|-|-|TRBV12-3/TRBV12-4
TGTGCCAGCAGCCGACTTACGCCTTTGGGACGTATGAACACTGAAGCTTTCTTT
CASSRLTPLGRMNTEAFF
>13|TRBJ1-6|-|-|TRBV6-1
TGTGCCAGCGGTCACAGGGAGGGTTCACCCCTCCACTTT
CASGHREGSPLHF
>15|TRBJ2-7|TRBD1|few|TRBV7-2
TGTGCCAGCAGCTTAGACTCGACAGGGGCCTACGAGCAGTACTTC
CASSLDSTGAYEQYF
>13|TRBJ2-7|TRBD1|-|TRBV2
TGTGCCAGCTCCTTCTCCGGGACAGCCGAGCAGTACTTC
CASSFSGTAEQYF
>14|TRBJ2-7|-|few|TRBV7-2
TGTGCCAGCAGCTTAGTTGGCCGAACGTACGAGCAGTACTTC
CASSLVGRTYEQYF
>14|TRBJ1-3|-|-|TRBV10-3
TGTGCCATCAGTGAGTCAGGGGACGGAAACACCATATATTTT
CAISESGDGNTIYF
>13|TRBJ2-2|-|-|TRBV4-2
TGTGCCAGCAGCCAAGGAGCCACCGGGGAGCTGTTTTTT
CASSQGATGELFF
>16|TRBJ1-2|-|-|TRBV6-1
TGTGCCAGCAGCCGCCCGGGGGGGTCGGCAGTTTATGGCTACACCTTC
CASSRPGGSAVYGYTF
>15|TRBJ1-1|-|-|TRBV7-9
TGTGCCAGCAGCTTAGAGACAGGAACGAACACTGAAGCTTTCTTT
CASSLETGTNTEAFF
>12|TRBJ1-1|-|-|TRBV7-9
TGTGCCAGCAGCTTTGTTGAGGGTGGAGCTTTCTTT
CASSFVEGGAFF
>15|TRBJ2-4|TRBD2|few|TRBV2
TGTGCCAGCCCCGACGGGGGGGGCGCAGTGTCCATTCAGTACTTC
CASPDGGGAVSIQYF
>15|TRBJ1-3|-|few|TRBV7-2
TGTGCCAGCAGCTCCGGGACGGCCTCTGGAAACACCATATATTTT
CASSSGTASGNTIYF
>15|TRBJ2-7|-|few|TRBV6-5
TGTGCCAGCAGTTACAATGGCTGGAGCTCCTACGAGCAGTACTTC
CASSYNGWSSYEQYF
>14|TRBJ1-6|-|-|TRBV7-2
TGTGCCAGCAGCCCCGTATCCCCCCTCTCACCCCTCCACTTT
CASSPVSPLSPLHF
>12|TRBJ1-6|-|once|TRBV30
TGTGCCCTACAGGCGGATAATTCACCCCTCCACTTT
CALQADNSPLHF
>15|TRBJ2-7|TRBD2|-|TRBV20-1
TGCAGTGCTAGAGATCCCCCTAGCGGGCTCTACGAGCAGTACTTC
CSARDPPSGLYEQYF
>15|TRBJ1-1|-|-|TRBV19
TGTGCCAGTATGGGTTTGGCGGACTTAACGCTCCGAGCTTTCTTT
CASMGLADLTLRAFF
>14|TRBJ2-7|-|-|TRBV7-2
TGTGCCAGCAGCCTTGGGGCGAGGAGCTACGAGCAGTACTTC
CASSLGARSYEQYF
>14|TRBJ1-1|-|few|TRBV7-2
TGTGCCAGCAGCTTACTACAGGGAGGCACTGAAGCTTTCTTT
CASSLLQGGTEAFF
>14|TRBJ1-2|-|-|TRBV20-1
TGCAGTGCCGTAGGTAGGGCCGAGGGGAATGGCTACACCTTC
CSAVGRAEGNGYTF
>12|TRBJ2-5|-|-|TRBV19
TGTGCCAGTAGCGTATCGGGTGAGACCCAGTACTTC
CASSVSGETQYF
>17|TRBJ2-4|TRBD1|-|TRBV24-1
TGTGCCACCAGTGATCGCATGGCGACAGGGGGAGGAAACATTCAGTACTTC
CATSDRMATGGGNIQYF
>14|TRBJ2-3|-|few|TRBV19
TGTGCCAGTAGCCGCCGACAGATCACAGATACGCAGTATTTT
CASSRRQITDTQYF